This T cell receptor (beta chain) emerged from a study of cytomegalovirus exposure and HLA in healthy donors. Clones were read by immunoSEQ multiplex PCR, and TCRdb kept only the in-frame ones, dropping some. Of 100,000 to 150,000 clones in the sample, approximately 95% were seen once. V was pared by 4 bases and J by 0 bases, with 4 bases of the junction left unmatched. In germline, CDR1 is SGDLS, CDR2 YYNGEE. The CDR3 extends over 16 amino acids. The sequence was collected from a man younger than 35 in good health and CMV-seronegative. Sequences were obtained from PBMCs. V and J are TRBV9 and TRBJ2-2; 9 bases align to TRBD1. The CDR3 DNA is TGTGCCAGCAGCCCACACAGGGGGCCGAACACCGGGGAGCTGTTTTTT. Encoded protein: CASSPHRGPNTGELFF.